Below are 20 T cell receptor beta chains sequenced from a single sample in a study of early T cells in non-severe SARS-CoV-2 infection. Each CDR3 protein gets one entry after TCRdb re-called the 5' RACE reads with MiXCR. The table has around 84,000 distinct CDR3 sequences, about an eighth seen once. Sequencing input: whole blood. Receptors originate from an adult who was a healthcare worker with PCR-confirmed SARS-CoV-2 infection or an uninfected control (not recorded which).

The chain uses TRBV11-2 and TRBJ2-3, with D unresolved. With 5 bases removed from V and 2 bases from J, the gap between germline ends came to 8 bases. Germline V CDR1 and CDR2: SGHAT, FQNNGV. The length of the CDR3 is 13 residues. CDR3 DNA: TGTGCCAGCAGCCCAGAATTCACAGATACGCAGTATTTT. Its protein is CASSPEFTDTQYF.

This clonotype appeared many times. This CDR3 is CSVVNPARNTEAFF. The CDR3 DNA follows: TGCAGCGTTGTAAATCCTGCCAGGAACACTGAAGCTTTCTTT. The gene calls are TRBV29-1 and TRBJ1-1, with D unclear. The V gene lost 4 bases and the J gene lost 1 base, with 13 bases spanning the gap. This CDR3 has 14 amino acids. Germline V gene lookup returns CDR1 SQVTM and CDR2 ANQGSEA.

The chain recombines TRBV5-1 with TRBJ2-7, with 7 bases identical to TRBD2. The V segment lost 0 bases and the J segment 4 bases; nucleotides outside the gene matches: 4. The CDR3 is 14 amino acids. The V gene's germline CDR1 is SGHRS and CDR2 YFSETQ. The DNA for the CDR3 is TGCGCCAGCAGCTTGGCAGTCGGGGGGTACGAGCAGTACTTC. This sequence encodes CASSLAVGGYEQYF.

This clonotype has a handful of counts. V is TRBV3-1 and J is TRBJ2-7, with D hard to call. CDR3 size: 15 residues. The germline CDR1 and CDR2 sequences are LGHDT and YNNKEL (reference sequence). The V end lost 3 bases, the J end lost 2 bases, and 14 bases lay between the germline ends. Here the CDR3 DNA reads TGTGCCAGCAGCCATAACCGGGCGGTTACCTACGAGCAGTACTTC. Its protein product is CASSHNRAVTYEQYF.

The sample holds many counts of this clonotype. The chain is built from TRBV18 and TRBJ2-1; TRBD1 agrees at 9 bases. This CDR3 is built from 15 residues. Trimming at V came to 2 bases and at J to 1 base, leaving 0 bases not matched to a gene. The germline gives CDR1 KGHSH, CDR2 LQKENI. The CDR3 sequence: CASSPGTGSYNEQFF. CDR3 nucleotide sequence: TGTGCCAGCTCACCAGGGACAGGGTCCTACAATGAGCAGTTCTTC.

The gene calls are TRBV27 and TRBJ1-6, with a weak D call TRBD1 (6 bases). Germline CDR1 MNHEY, CDR2 SMNVEV (reference sequence). The CDR3 loop spans 17 amino acids. V was shortened by 5 bases and J by 0 bases, with 14 bases between the two germline ends. The CDR3 DNA sequence: TGTGCCAGCAGTGCCGCCCAGACAGGCTCCTATAATTCACCCCTCCACTTT. This sequence encodes CASSAAQTGSYNSPLHF.

The chain recombines TRBV5-1 with TRBJ1-2; maybe TRBD1 (6 bases). Trimming removed 4 bases at V and 3 bases at J, with 13 bases between. CDR3 length equals 14 residues. From germline, CDR1 is SGHRS and CDR2 YFSETQ. CDR3 coding DNA: TGCGCCAGCAGCACGGACGGGACACACTATGGCTACACCTTC. It translates to CASSTDGTHYGYTF. Filled out from reference TRBV5-1 and TRBJ1-2, the complete variable domain reads KAGVTQTPRYLIKTRGQQVTLSCSPISGHRSVSWYQQTPGQGLQFLFEYFSETQRNKGNFPGRFSGRQFSNSRSEMNVSTLELGDSALYLCASSTDGTHYGYTFGSGTRLTVV.

The sample holds a few counts of this clonotype. V and J are TRBV29-1 and TRBJ2-1; D may be TRBD1 (5 bases). CDR3 length: 16 amino acids. Trimming stripped 6 bases from V and 3 bases from J, with 21 bases between. The germline V gene encodes CDR1 SQVTM and CDR2 ANQGSEA. DNA for the CDR3: TGCAGCGTCGCAGGGAAGGGGTTGAGGTACTACAATGAGCAGTTCTTC. Translating it yields CSVAGKGLRYYNEQFF.

The chain is built from TRBV10-3 and TRBJ2-2; a weak D match, TRBD2 (6 bases). Between the trimmed V and J ends, which lost 0 bases and 5 bases, there was a span of 10 bases. This CDR3 comprises 15 residues. CDR1 ENHRY and CDR2 SYGVKD come from the germline V gene. CDR3 DNA: TGTGCCATCAGTGAGTCGAGGCGGGAAACCGGGGAGCTGTTTTTT. Its protein product is CAISESRRETGELFF.

This clonotype turned up a few times. The V and J genes are TRBV4-1 and TRBJ1-4, with 7 bases aligning to TRBD1. Germline lookup yields CDR1 MGHRA and CDR2 YSYEKL. The CDR3 spans 16 residues. The ends lost 3 bases at V and 4 bases at J; junction bases unmatched: 8. The CDR3 is CASSHVPGQSNEKLFF. CDR3 nucleotide sequence: TGCGCCAGCAGCCATGTACCGGGACAGAGTAATGAAAAACTGTTTTTT.

The chain recombines TRBV10-3 with TRBJ2-1; 9 bases line up with TRBD1. V shed 6 bases, J shed 4 bases, and the junction held 7 bases outside the gene matches. The CDR3 totals 15 residues. CDR1 is ENHRY and CDR2 is SYGVKD in the germline V gene. CDR3 DNA: TGTGCCATCAGAGGGACAGGGACTGGATACAATGAGCAGTTCTTC. Protein: CAIRGTGTGYNEQFF.

This clonotype occurred many times. This sequence joins TRBV24-1 and TRBJ2-1, with D possibly TRBD2 on 6 matching bases. V lost 10 bases, J lost 8 bases, and 20 bases lay in between. This CDR3 spans 14 amino acids. Germline V CDR1 and CDR2: KGHDR, SFDVKD. The CDR3 nucleotides are TGTGCCACAGGGCTAGCGAGAGGGCGAGATGAGCAGTTCTTC. This sequence encodes CATGLARGRDEQFF.

V is TRBV7-2 and J is TRBJ1-1; D is unclear. This CDR3 has 14 residues. Deletions cut 5 bases from V and 0 bases from J, with 10 bases between. Germline V lookup: CDR1 SGHTA, CDR2 FQGNSA. The CDR3 loop is CASSEGPMNTEAFF. DNA for the CDR3: TGTGCCAGCAGCGAAGGGCCCATGAACACTGAAGCTTTCTTT.

The chain uses TRBV12-3 or TRBV12-4 and TRBJ2-5, with 8 nucleotides matching TRBD2. The CDR3 spans 16 residues. The V gene end was trimmed by 4 bases and the J gene end by 7 bases; junction bases not matched to a gene: 14. The CDR3 is CASSSTSSGGAGTQYF. CDR3 bases: TGTGCCAGCAGTTCCACCAGCAGCGGGGGCGCCGGGACCCAGTACTTC.

Comments on this clonotype: A much more abundant neighbour one base away suggests this may be a read error. V gene TRBV18 combines with J gene TRBJ1-2, with TRBD1 matching over 8 bases. From germline, CDR1 is KGHSH and CDR2 LQKENI. The length of the CDR3 is 17 residues. The CDR3 region has the DNA TGTGTCAGCTCACCAAGGGGGACAGGCCCGGACGACTATGGCTACACCTTC. Protein: CVSSPRGTGPDDYGYTF.

This clonotype was detected only a few times. The rearrangement links TRBV9 to TRBJ2-5, with 8 bases aligning to TRBD1. The J segment lost 2 bases and the V segment lost 0 bases, leaving 0 bases of the junction unmatched. CDR3 length equals 14 residues. Germline loops: CDR1 SGDLS, CDR2 YYNGEE. CDR3 nucleotide sequence: TGTGCCAGCAGCGTAGGGACAGGGCAAGAGACCCAGTACTTC. Its translation is CASSVGTGQETQYF. The full variable domain, completed using reference TRBV9 and TRBJ2-5, is DSGVTQTPKHLITATGQRVTLRCSPRSGDLSVYWYQQSLDQGLQFLIQYYNGEERAKGNILERFSAQQFPDLHSELNLSSLELGDSALYFCASSVGTGQETQYFGPGTRLLVL.

The chain carries TRBV5-6 and TRBJ1-1; unclear D gene. The V end was cut by 4 bases, the J end by 7 bases, with 8 bases between. The CDR3 has 11 amino acids. Germline V gene data show CDR1 as SGHDT and CDR2 as YYEEEE. The CDR3 DNA reads as TGTGCCAGCAGCCAGGACCTTGAAGCTTTCTTT. Its translation: CASSQDLEAFF.

This clonotype was counted many times. The V call is TRBV6-1, the J call TRBJ2-7; 7 bases are a match to TRBD1. The CDR3 contains 14 residues. V was pared by 1 base and J by 3 bases, with 3 bases of the junction left unmatched. Germline loops: CDR1 MNHNS, CDR2 SASEGT. In nucleotides, the CDR3 is TGTGCCAGCAGTGAAGGGGGACAGCTCTACGAGCAGTACTTC. Translation gives CASSEGGQLYEQYF.

This clonotype was counted only a few times. The chain carries TRBV4-1 and TRBJ2-3, with TRBD2 identical over 8 bases. There are 17 residues in the CDR3. Germline V gene data show CDR1 as MGHRA and CDR2 as YSYEKL. J lost 3 bases, V lost 1 base, and 9 bases had no gene match. The CDR3 protein is CASSQAGAAGVTDTQYF. For the CDR3, the DNA is TGCGCCAGCAGCCAAGCGGGGGCAGCGGGAGTAACAGATACGCAGTATTTT.

This clonotype was seen a few times. This chain uses TRBV27 with TRBJ2-7; 8 nucleotides agree with TRBD1. The CDR3 spans 15 residues. Trimming cost V 5 bases and J 6 bases; bases outside gene matches: 12. Germline CDR1 reads MNHEY; CDR2 reads SMNVEV (reference sequence). As DNA, the CDR3 is TGTGCCAGCAGTCCCCAGGGGGCAGGGTTAGTCGAGCAGTACTTC. Translated, it gives CASSPQGAGLVEQYF.